Listed below are T cell receptor beta chains from one sample, sequenced in a study of T cells after somatic rescue of genetic block. TCRdb keeps only in-frame clones here, not all; method: immunoSEQ multiplex PCR. The data contain over 95,000 clones, 75% to 95% of them singletons. The sample consisted of peripheral blood mononuclear cells (PBMCs). These receptors were obtained from a young woman. The CDR3 runs from the conserved cysteine through the conserved F or W. Each record gives: D gene, J gene, clone size, V gene, CDR3 protein, CDR3 DNA. D genes are given only for firm matches. Clone sizes are given selectively: once, few, many, or a class where the clone is expanded.

TRBD1	TRBJ1-2	-	TRBV2	CASMTGKSFGYTF	TGTGCCAGCATGACAGGGAAGTCCTTTGGCTACACCTTC
TRBD1	TRBJ2-7	-	TRBV28	CARQGCQSYEQYF	TGTGCCAGACAGGGGTGCCAGTCCTACGAGCAGTACTTC
-	TRBJ1-1	-	TRBV7-2	CASRGVGEAFF	TGTGCCAGCAGGGGGGTAGGTGAAGCTTTCTTT
-	TRBJ1-2	-	TRBV4-3	CASSRTGTSESGYTF	TGCGCCAGCAGCCGGACCGGGACATCGGAAAGTGGCTACACCTTC
TRBD2	TRBJ2-1	-	TRBV5-1	CASSVTSGGPGNEQFF	TGCGCCAGCAGCGTAACTAGCGGGGGGCCCGGGAATGAGCAGTTCTTC
TRBD1	TRBJ2-7	-	TRBV4-1	CASSQDIKRQGGYF	TGCGCCAGCAGCCAAGATATCAAGAGACAGGGGGGGTACTTC
-	TRBJ1-2	-	TRBV28	CASTASLNYGYTF	TGTGCCAGCACCGCCTCCCTAAACTATGGCTACACCTTC
-	TRBJ2-3	-	TRBV5-1	CASSQEDTQYF	TGCGCCAGCAGCCAGGAGGATACGCAGTATTTT
-	TRBJ1-1	-	TRBV30	CAWNQAPTEAFF	TGTGCCTGGAACCAGGCCCCCACCGAAGCTTTCTTT
-	TRBJ1-5	few	TRBV9	CASSAQGDNQPQHF	TGTGCCAGCAGCGCACAGGGTGACAATCAGCCCCAGCATTTT
TRBD1	TRBJ1-2	-	TRBV6-4	CASSPTGDYGYTF	TGTGCCAGCAGCCCCACAGGGGACTATGGCTACACCTTC
-	TRBJ2-7	-	TRBV29-1	CSVSAGGFYEQYF	TGCAGCGTTTCGGCAGGGGGGTTCTACGAGCAGTACTTC
TRBD1	TRBJ1-5	-	TRBV7-9	CASSSTGGNQPQHF	TGTGCCAGCAGCTCCACAGGGGGCAATCAGCCCCAGCATTTT
-	TRBJ2-1	-	TRBV5-1	CASSQANEQFF	TGCGCCAGCAGCCAAGCAAATGAGCAGTTCTTC
-	TRBJ2-1	-	TRBV18	CASSPPQGGRGGEQFF	TGTGCCAGCTCACCACCGCAGGGAGGCCGAGGAGGAGAGCAGTTCTTC
-	TRBJ1-4	once	TRBV28	CASSFLVPGRITTNEKLFF	TGTGCCAGCAGTTTTCTCGTCCCGGGCAGGATTACAACTAATGAAAAACTGTTTTTT
TRBD1	TRBJ1-4	-	TRBV7-2	CASSLGTGGNEKLFF	TGTGCCAGCAGCTTAGGTACAGGGGGGAATGAAAAACTGTTTTTT
-	TRBJ2-3	-	TRBV2	CASSRDKPSTDTQYF	TGTGCCAGCAGTCGGGACAAACCTAGCACAGATACGCAGTATTTT
-	TRBJ2-7	once	TRBV9	CASSPRLPPYEQYF	TGTGCCAGCAGCCCCAGGTTACCCCCCTACGAGCAGTACTTC
-	TRBJ2-3	-	TRBV6-1	CASSSLGGRTDTQYF	TGTGCCAGCAGCTCCCTGGGGGGGCGCACAGATACGCAGTATTTT
-	TRBJ1-3	-	TRBV13	CASSQLTSGNTIYF	TGTGCCAGCAGCCAACTTACCTCTGGAAACACCATATATTTT
-	TRBJ1-6	-	TRBV27	CASSLWQGGNSPLHF	TGTGCCAGCAGTTTATGGCAGGGCGGGAATTCACCCCTCCACTTT
TRBD1	TRBJ2-1	-	TRBV18	CASSSGTGSYNEQFF	TGTGCCAGCTCATCCGGGACAGGCTCCTACAATGAGCAGTTCTTC
-	TRBJ1-4	-	TRBV5-6	CASSLEVAGPLSKLFF	TGTGCCAGCAGCCTGGAAGTCGCCGGGCCCCTGTCAAAACTGTTTTTT
-	TRBJ2-6	-	TRBV10-3	CAISAPSGANVLTF	TGTGCCATCAGTGCTCCTTCTGGGGCCAACGTCCTGACTTTC
TRBD1	TRBJ2-3	-	TRBV4-3	CASSARWAGGGISRTDTQYF	TGCGCCAGCAGCGCAAGATGGGCAGGGGGCGGTATATCAAGGACAGATACGCAGTATTTT
TRBD1	TRBJ1-2	few	TRBV6-1	CASAPGGAQGYTF	TGTGCCAGCGCCCCAGGGGGCGCTCAGGGCTACACCTTC
TRBD1	TRBJ1-2	-	TRBV6-5	CASSYGTGGNYGYTF	TGTGCCAGCAGTTACGGGACAGGGGGTAACTATGGCTACACCTTC
TRBD1	TRBJ2-1	-	TRBV6-5	CASSLGQGLYNEQFF	TGTGCCAGCAGTCTTGGACAGGGGTTATACAATGAGCAGTTCTTC
-	TRBJ2-1	once	TRBV29-1	CSVLSYNDNGQGSYNEQFF	TGCAGCGTCCTTAGCTACAATGACAATGGGCAGGGGTCCTACAATGAGCAGTTCTTC
TRBD2	TRBJ2-1	-	TRBV2	CASSDSQRGGVDEQFF	TGTGCCAGCAGTGATTCTCAGCGGGGGGGAGTGGATGAGCAGTTCTTC
TRBD1	TRBJ1-1	-	TRBV19	CASSLDRENTEAFF	TGTGCCAGTAGCCTCGACAGGGAAAACACTGAAGCTTTCTTT
TRBD1	TRBJ1-2	-	TRBV6-6	CASSSTGTGFTGYTF	TGTGCCAGCAGTTCAACCGGGACAGGGTTTACTGGCTACACCTTC
TRBD1	TRBJ2-7	-	TRBV5-1	CASSLGQGPYEQYF	TGCGCCAGCAGCTTGGGACAGGGTCCTTACGAGCAGTACTTC
TRBD2	TRBJ2-7	-	TRBV9	CASSSTQTSGGEQYF	TGTGCCAGCAGCTCAACCCAGACTAGCGGGGGAGAGCAGTACTTC
TRBD1	TRBJ2-1	-	TRBV7-9	CASSWGQGFLDEQFF	TGTGCCAGCAGCTGGGGACAGGGTTTTTTGGATGAGCAGTTCTTC
TRBD2	TRBJ2-5	-	TRBV4-3	CASSQEGGGAGETQYF	TGCGCCAGCAGCCAAGAAGGCGGGGGGGCAGGAGAGACCCAGTACTTC
-	TRBJ2-7	-	TRBV6-5	CASSFDSPAYEQYF	TGTGCCAGCAGTTTCGACTCCCCGGCCTACGAGCAGTACTTC
-	TRBJ1-6	-	TRBV7-9	CASSLGWTYSPLHF	TGTGCCAGCAGCTTAGGGTGGACATATTCACCCCTCCACTTT
-	TRBJ1-1	-	TRBV7-9	CASSVTGALNTEAFF	TGTGCCAGCAGCGTCACCGGGGCTCTGAACACTGAAGCTTTCTTT